The rows below give T cell receptor beta chains drawn from one sample of a study of T cell responses to AZD1222 COVID-19 vaccine. TCRdb's table, derived via immunoSEQ multiplex PCR, lists solely in-frame clones and lacks some. The table records approximately 90,000 clones, about nine tenths of them present only once. The material sequenced was peripheral blood, taken 28 days after the second AZD1222 dose. All receptors come from an adult who received the AZD1222 COVID-19 vaccine. The CDR3 runs from the conserved cysteine through the conserved F or W. A D gene is named only where the DNA matches it firmly. The size entry is marked missing in some rows and otherwise reads once, few, many or a size class.

-,few,TRBJ2-1,TRBV7-3,TGTGCCAGCAGCTTAGGGGCAGGGCCGGACAATGAGCAGTTCTTC,CASSLGAGPDNEQFF
TRBD1,once,TRBJ1-1,TRBV12-3/TRBV12-4,TGTGCCAGCAGTTTGGGACAGGGCACTGAAGCTTTCTTT,CASSLGQGTEAFF
-,-,TRBJ1-5,TRBV19,TGTGCCAGTAGCCTAAGGGCACGGAATAGCAATCAGCCCCAGCATTTT,CASSLRARNSNQPQHF
-,few,TRBJ1-3,TRBV5-1,TGCGCCAGCACTAGATTCGGGGACGGAGTGGGAAACACCATATATTTT,CASTRFGDGVGNTIYF
-,-,TRBJ1-6,TRBV18,TGTGCCAGCTCACCACCTGGGAACAGAAATTCACCCCTCCACTTT,CASSPPGNRNSPLHF
-,once,TRBJ1-3,TRBV7-2,TGTGCCAGCAGCTTTGCCGGACAGCTACACTCTGGAAACACCATATATTTT,CASSFAGQLHSGNTIYF
-,-,TRBJ2-1,TRBV11-1,TGTGCCAGCAGCTTAACACTAGCCACCTACAATGAGCAGTTCTTC,CASSLTLATYNEQFF
TRBD1,-,TRBJ2-3,TRBV7-9,TGTGCCAGCAGCCGAGTTGGGACAGTTCAGGATACGCAGTATTTT,CASSRVGTVQDTQYF
-,-,TRBJ2-7,TRBV6-5,TGTGCCAGCACCCCAGATGTATCCAGGGTCTACGAGCAGTACTTC,CASTPDVSRVYEQYF
-,-,TRBJ2-5,TRBV2,TGTGCCAGCAGGACCTCGAGGCAAGGAAAGGGACAAGAGACCCAGTACTTC,CASRTSRQGKGQETQYF
-,once,TRBJ1-1,TRBV27,TGTGCCAGCAGTCAAGCTGGGGGGTATACTGAAGCTTTCTTT,CASSQAGGYTEAFF
-,once,TRBJ1-1,TRBV19,TGTGCCAGTATCTCGGCGGGTCGGACTGAAGCTTTCTTT,CASISAGRTEAFF
-,-,TRBJ1-2,TRBV28,TGTGCCAGCAGTTCTAACTATGGCTACACCTTC,CASSSNYGYTF
-,-,TRBJ2-2,TRBV5-1,TGCGCCAGCAGCTTGAGGACGGATTCCGGGGAGCTGTTTTTT,CASSLRTDSGELFF
-,once,TRBJ1-2,TRBV28,TGTGCCAGCAGTTCCCCAGCTAACTATGGCTACACCTTC,CASSSPANYGYTF
TRBD1,-,TRBJ2-3,TRBV10-3,TGTGCCATCAGCCAGGGGGCGGTTGGGACAGATACGCAGTATTTT,CAISQGAVGTDTQYF
TRBD2,-,TRBJ2-1,TRBV7-9,TGTGCCAGCAGCTATCTTAGCGGGCTGGGGGAGCAGTTCTTC,CASSYLSGLGEQFF
-,-,TRBJ2-1,TRBV7-8,TGTGCCAGCAGCCCGGGATACAATGAGCAGTTCTTC,CASSPGYNEQFF
-,few,TRBJ1-2,TRBV7-2,TGTGCCAGCAGCTTTGGACAGTTGTATGTGGGAGTTTATGGCTACACCTTC,CASSFGQLYVGVYGYTF
TRBD1,-,TRBJ1-1,TRBV19,TGTGCCAGTAGTCCCACAGGGGACCCGAACACTGAAGCTTTCTTT,CASSPTGDPNTEAFF
-,-,TRBJ1-5,TRBV7-3,TGTGCCAGCAGCTTAGAGCTTGGTCAGCCCCAGCATTTT,CASSLELGQPQHF
-,once,TRBJ1-1,TRBV6-5,TGTGCCAGCAGTTACTCTGCATTGCAGGTTCGCACTGAAGCTTTCTTT,CASSYSALQVRTEAFF
TRBD1,-,TRBJ2-7,TRBV4-2,TGTGCCAGCAGCCAAGCTACAGGGGCTACGTCCTACGAGCAGTACTTC,CASSQATGATSYEQYF
TRBD2,-,TRBJ2-7,TRBV6-4,TGTGCCAGCAGACTAGCGGCGAGCTCCTACGAGCAGTACTTC,CASRLAASSYEQYF
TRBD1,-,TRBJ2-5,TRBV2,TGTGCCAGCAGTCAATACAGGGGGCATGAGACCCAGTACTTC,CASSQYRGHETQYF
TRBD2,-,TRBJ2-1,TRBV5-4,TGTGCCAGCAGCTCTCCGGGACTAGCGGTACTGCTGGGTGAGCAGTTCTTC,CASSSPGLAVLLGEQFF
TRBD1,-,TRBJ1-2,TRBV9,TGTGCCAGCAGCCTAGGGACAGGTCATGGCTACACCTTC,CASSLGTGHGYTF
-,few,TRBJ1-2,TRBV7-3,TGTGCCAGCAGCTTACAGGGAGGGAACTATGGCTACACCTTC,CASSLQGGNYGYTF
-,-,TRBJ1-3,TRBV7-2,TGTGCCAGCAGCCCCCACCCAGGACCTTCTGGAAACACCATATATTTT,CASSPHPGPSGNTIYF
-,-,TRBJ2-3,TRBV9,TGTGCCAGCAGCCGGGCGGGTACAAGCACAGATACGCAGTATTTT,CASSRAGTSTDTQYF
-,-,TRBJ1-1,TRBV2,TGTGCCAGCAGTGAATCTACCCCGCGGAACACTGAAGCTTTCTTT,CASSESTPRNTEAFF
-,-,TRBJ2-3,TRBV5-8,TGTGCCAGCAGCTTGGAGGGGCGGAGCACAGATACGCAGTATTTT,CASSLEGRSTDTQYF
-,-,TRBJ2-3,TRBV6-5,TGTGCCAGCAGTCGGGGCGCAATAAACACAGATACGCAGTATTTT,CASSRGAINTDTQYF
-,-,TRBJ1-1,TRBV29-1,TGCAGCGCCTCCCCAAACACTGAAGCTTTCTTT,CSASPNTEAFF
-,-,TRBJ1-6,TRBV11-3,TGTGCCAGCAGCTTATTCAGCTCCTATAATTCACCCCTCCACTTT,CASSLFSSYNSPLHF